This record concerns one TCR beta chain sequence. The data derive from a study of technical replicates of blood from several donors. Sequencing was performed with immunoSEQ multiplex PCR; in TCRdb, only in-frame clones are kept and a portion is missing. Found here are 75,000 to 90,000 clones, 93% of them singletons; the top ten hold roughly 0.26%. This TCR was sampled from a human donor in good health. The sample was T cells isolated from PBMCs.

The CDR3 reads CASSLGGAGELFF. CDR3 coding DNA: TGTGCCAGCAGCTTGGGGGGGGCAGGGGAGCTGTTTTTT. The rearrangement links TRBV7-2 to TRBJ2-2; possibly TRBD2 for D (7 bases). Germline-derived CDR1 and CDR2 are SGHTA and FQGNSA. Trimming removed 3 bases at V and 8 bases at J, with 10 bases between. This CDR3 region has 13 residues.